This TCR beta chain was sequenced for a study of blood T cell repertoires in COVID-19. Across the study: Researchers got acute and convalescent COVID-19 samples from the United States, Italy and Spain. T cells, B-cell-depleted T cells, or PBMCs supplied cDNA or gDNA.

Original handling: Amplification with reference gene primers provided the estimates of nucleated cell counts. Some clones are missing from TCRdb's copy, which holds only in-frame ones; the method was immunoSEQ multiplex PCR. The DNA was the basis for D and trimming; V, J and clone size are from that table. The repertoire consists of roughly 120,000 clones, with roughly 90% occurring once and the leading ten covering roughly 7.9%. This clonotype was obtained from a man between 70 and 80 years old who had recovered from COVID-19. Sequencing was done on a sample of peripheral blood.

As DNA, the CDR3 is TGTGCCAGCAGCCTTAGCTCCTACGAGCAGTACTTC. Protein: CASSLSSYEQYF. V usage is TRBV7-3 and J usage is TRBJ2-7; D remains ambiguous. The V gene's germline CDR1 is SGHTA and CDR2 FQGTGA. The CDR3 has 12 residues. Trimming removed 5 bases from V and 0 bases from J, with 5 bases in between.